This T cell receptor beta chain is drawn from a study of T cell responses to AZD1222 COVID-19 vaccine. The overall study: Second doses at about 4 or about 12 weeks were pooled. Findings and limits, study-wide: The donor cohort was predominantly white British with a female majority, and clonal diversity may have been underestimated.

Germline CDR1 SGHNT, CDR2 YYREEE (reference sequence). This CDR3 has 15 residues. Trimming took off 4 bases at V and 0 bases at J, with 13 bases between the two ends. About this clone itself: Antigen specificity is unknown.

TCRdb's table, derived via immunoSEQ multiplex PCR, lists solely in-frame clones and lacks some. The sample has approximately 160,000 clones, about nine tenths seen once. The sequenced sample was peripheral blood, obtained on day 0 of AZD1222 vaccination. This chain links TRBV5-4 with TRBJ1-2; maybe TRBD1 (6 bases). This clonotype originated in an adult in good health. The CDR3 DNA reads TGTGCCAGCAGCAATACAGGGCCTCCTAACTATGGCTACACCTTC. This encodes CASSNTGPPNYGYTF.